This T cell receptor (beta chain) was captured in a study of vaccination and CD4 T cells after COVID-19. On the study more broadly: Six males and four females, two Hispanic, made up the convalescents. Participants received two doses of either BNT162b2 or mRNA-1273 vaccine. The interval from dose two to post-vaccine sampling had a median of roughly 72 days, and it ranged from 14 to 241. As control conditions, cultures were given either a CEFX pool serving as positive control, an HIV-1 Nef pool, or no peptide at all.

Of note for this clonotype: Its antigen is still unknown.

Cultured CD4+ T-cell DNA underwent Oncomine TCR Beta short-read sequencing. TCRdb redid the calling of the PCR reads with MiXCR, one entry per CDR3 protein. The sample consists of around 12,000 distinct CDR3 sequences, 70% to 80% of them appearing once. This sample's treatment: roughly ten-day PBMC culture with coronavirus spike peptide pools or control peptides (ViraFEST assay). V was shortened by 2 bases and J by 0 bases, with 5 bases between the two germline ends. This CDR3 contains 15 residues. Germline V gene sequence: CDR1 MDHEN, CDR2 SYDVKM. The J gene is TRBJ1-6, the V gene TRBV28, with unresolved D. The receptor was derived from a human donor who had recovered from COVID-19. The material sequenced was CD4+ T cells from blood, cultured in vitro. CDR3 in DNA: TGTGCCAGCAGTTTAAAGGGCTCCTATAATTCACCCCTCCACTTT. Its protein is CASSLKGSYNSPLHF.